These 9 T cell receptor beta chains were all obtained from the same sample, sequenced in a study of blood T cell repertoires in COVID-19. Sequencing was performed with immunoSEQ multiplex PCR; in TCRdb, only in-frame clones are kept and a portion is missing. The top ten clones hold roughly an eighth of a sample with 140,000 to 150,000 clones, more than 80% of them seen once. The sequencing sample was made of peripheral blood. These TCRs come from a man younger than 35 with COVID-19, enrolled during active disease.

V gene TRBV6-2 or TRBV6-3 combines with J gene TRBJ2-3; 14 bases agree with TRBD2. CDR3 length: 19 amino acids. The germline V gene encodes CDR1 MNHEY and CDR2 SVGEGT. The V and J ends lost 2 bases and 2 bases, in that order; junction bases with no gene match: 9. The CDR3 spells CASSYKRGTSGSFTDTQYF. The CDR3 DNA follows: TGTGCCAGCAGTTACAAGAGGGGGACTAGCGGGAGCTTCACAGATACGCAGTATTTT.

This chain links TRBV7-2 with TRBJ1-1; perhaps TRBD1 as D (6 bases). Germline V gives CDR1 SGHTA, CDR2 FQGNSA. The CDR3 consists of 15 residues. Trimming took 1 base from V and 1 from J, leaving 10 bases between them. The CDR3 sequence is CASSLGVTGNTEAFF. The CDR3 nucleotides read TGTGCCAGCAGCTTAGGGGTGACAGGGAACACTGAAGCTTTCTTT.

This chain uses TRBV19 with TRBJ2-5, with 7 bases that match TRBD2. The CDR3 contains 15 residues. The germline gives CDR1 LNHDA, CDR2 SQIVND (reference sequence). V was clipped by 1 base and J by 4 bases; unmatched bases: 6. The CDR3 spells CASSIAAGRAETQYF. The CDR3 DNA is TGTGCCAGTAGTATAGCAGCGGGAAGGGCAGAGACCCAGTACTTC.

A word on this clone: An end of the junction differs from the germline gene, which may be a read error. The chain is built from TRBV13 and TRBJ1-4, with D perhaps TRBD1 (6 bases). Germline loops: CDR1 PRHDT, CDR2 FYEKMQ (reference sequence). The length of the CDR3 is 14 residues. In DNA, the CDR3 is TGTGCCAGCAGCCGGACAGTGGATAATGAAAAACTGCTTTTT. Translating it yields CASSRTVDNEKLLF.

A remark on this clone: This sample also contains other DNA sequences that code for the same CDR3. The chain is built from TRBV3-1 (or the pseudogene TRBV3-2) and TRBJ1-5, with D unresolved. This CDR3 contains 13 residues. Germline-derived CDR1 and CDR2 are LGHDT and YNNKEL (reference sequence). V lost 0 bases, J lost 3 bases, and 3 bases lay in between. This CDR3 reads CASSQDLNQPQHF. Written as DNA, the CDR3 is TGTGCCAGCAGCCAAGATCTCAATCAGCCCCAGCATTTT.

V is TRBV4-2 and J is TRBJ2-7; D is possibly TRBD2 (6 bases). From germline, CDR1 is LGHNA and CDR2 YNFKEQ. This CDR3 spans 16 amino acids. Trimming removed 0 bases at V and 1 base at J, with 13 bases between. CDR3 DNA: TGTGCCAGCAGCCAAGAGGAGGGGATAGGGTCCTACGAGCAGTACTTC. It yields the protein CASSQEEGIGSYEQYF.

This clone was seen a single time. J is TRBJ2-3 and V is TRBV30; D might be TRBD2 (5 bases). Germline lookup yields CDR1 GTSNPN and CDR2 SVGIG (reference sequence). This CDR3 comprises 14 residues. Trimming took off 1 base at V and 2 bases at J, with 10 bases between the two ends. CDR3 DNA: TGTGCCTGGAGTGGTTCGGGGTACACAGATACGCAGTATTTT. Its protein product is CAWSGSGYTDTQYF.

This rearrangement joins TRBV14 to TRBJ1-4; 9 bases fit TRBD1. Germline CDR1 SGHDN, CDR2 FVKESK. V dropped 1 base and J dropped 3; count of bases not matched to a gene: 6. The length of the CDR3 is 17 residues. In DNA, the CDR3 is TGTGCCAGCAGCCAAGGCGGACAGGGGCTGGCTAATGAAAAACTGTTTTTT. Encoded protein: CASSQGGQGLANEKLFF.

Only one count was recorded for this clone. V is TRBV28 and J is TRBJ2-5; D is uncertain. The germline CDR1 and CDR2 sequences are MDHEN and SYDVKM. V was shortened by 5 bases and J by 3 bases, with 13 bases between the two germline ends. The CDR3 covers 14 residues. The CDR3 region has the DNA TGTGCCAGCAGTCCTGGTTTCGTAGAAGAGACCCAGTACTTC. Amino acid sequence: CASSPGFVEETQYF.